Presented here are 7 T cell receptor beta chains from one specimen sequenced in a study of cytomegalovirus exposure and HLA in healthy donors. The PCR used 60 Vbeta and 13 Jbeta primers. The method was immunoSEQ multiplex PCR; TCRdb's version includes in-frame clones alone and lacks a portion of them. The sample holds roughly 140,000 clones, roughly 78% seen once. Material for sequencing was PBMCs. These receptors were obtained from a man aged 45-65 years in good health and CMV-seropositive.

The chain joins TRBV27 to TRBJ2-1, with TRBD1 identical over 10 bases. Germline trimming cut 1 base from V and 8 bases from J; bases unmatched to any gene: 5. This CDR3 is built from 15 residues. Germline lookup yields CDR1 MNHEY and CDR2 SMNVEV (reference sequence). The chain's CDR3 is CASSLFGTGDYEQFF. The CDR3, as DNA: TGTGCCAGCAGTTTATTTGGGACAGGGGATTATGAGCAGTTCTTC.

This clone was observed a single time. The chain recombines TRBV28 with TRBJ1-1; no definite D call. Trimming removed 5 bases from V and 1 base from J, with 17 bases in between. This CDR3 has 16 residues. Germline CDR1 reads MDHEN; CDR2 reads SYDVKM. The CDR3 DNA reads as TGTGCCAGCAGTCCTCCTCCAGGACGGGGGAACACTGAAGCTTTCTTT. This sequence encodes CASSPPPGRGNTEAFF.

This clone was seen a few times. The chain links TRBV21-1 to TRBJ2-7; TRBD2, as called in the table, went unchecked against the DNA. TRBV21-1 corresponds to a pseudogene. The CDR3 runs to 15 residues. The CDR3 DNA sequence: TGTGCCAGCAGTAAGGTGGAGCGGGGATTAGCCGAGCAGTACTTC. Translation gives CASSKVERGLAEQYF.

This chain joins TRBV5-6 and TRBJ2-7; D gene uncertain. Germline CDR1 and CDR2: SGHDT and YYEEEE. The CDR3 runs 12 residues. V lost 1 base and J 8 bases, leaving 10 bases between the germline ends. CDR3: CASSLSGNQQYF. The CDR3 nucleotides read TGTGCCAGCAGCTTGTCAGGTAATCAGCAGTACTTC.

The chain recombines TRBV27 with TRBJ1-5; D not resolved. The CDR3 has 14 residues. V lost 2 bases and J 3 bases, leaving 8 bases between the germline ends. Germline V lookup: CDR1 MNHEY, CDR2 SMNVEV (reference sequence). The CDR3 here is CASSLPGYNQPQHF. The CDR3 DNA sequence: TGTGCCAGCAGTTTACCGGGTTACAATCAGCCCCAGCATTTT.

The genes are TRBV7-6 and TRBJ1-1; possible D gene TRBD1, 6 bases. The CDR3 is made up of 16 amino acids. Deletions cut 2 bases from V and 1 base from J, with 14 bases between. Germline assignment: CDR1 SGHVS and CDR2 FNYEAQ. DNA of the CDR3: TGTGCCAGCAGCTTAAACAGGGTAGGGCCGAACACTGAAGCTTTCTTT. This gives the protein CASSLNRVGPNTEAFF.

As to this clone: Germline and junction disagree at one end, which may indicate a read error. CDR3 nucleotide sequence: TGCGCCAGCAGCCAAGTCGTAGCGCCCATTGGGACCGGGGGGCTGTTTTTT. Translated: CASSQVVAPIGTGGLFF. The rearrangement uses TRBV4-1 and TRBJ2-2; maybe TRBD2 (6 bases). From germline, CDR1 is MGHRA and CDR2 YSYEKL. CDR3 length: 17 residues.